These 4 T cell receptor beta chains share one sample of origin, sequenced in a study of cytomegalovirus exposure and HLA in healthy donors. The PCR had 60 Vbeta and 13 Jbeta primers. The repertoire was sequenced with immunoSEQ multiplex PCR; TCRdb's copy has only in-frame clones and lacks some. This sample has approximately 130,000 clones, with about 80% found just once. Source material: PBMCs. The receptors shown here come from a woman aged 18-29 years in good health and CMV-seronegative.

This chain uses TRBV5-4 with TRBJ1-2, with D uncertain. The CDR3 is 13 residues long. Trimming pared 4 bases from V and 5 bases from J, leaving 12 bases between. The germline V gene encodes CDR1 SGHNT and CDR2 YYREEE (reference sequence). CDR3 in amino acids: CASSPESRYGYTF. Written as DNA, the CDR3 is TGTGCCAGCAGCCCCGAGTCGCGATATGGCTACACCTTC.

The rearrangement uses TRBV5-1 and TRBJ2-1, with D possibly being TRBD2 (6 bases). CDR1 SGHRS and CDR2 YFSETQ come from the germline V gene. The germline V and J ends were trimmed by 0 bases and 5 bases, with 9 bases remaining between them. This CDR3 spans 14 amino acids. The CDR3 DNA follows: TGCGCCAGCAGCTTGGTTGCGGGGAACAATGAGCAGTTCTTC. Translation: CASSLVAGNNEQFF.

The chain uses TRBV30 and TRBJ1-4, with D perhaps matching TRBD1 (6 bases). CDR1 and CDR2 (germline): GTSNPN, SVGIG (reference sequence). The CDR3 runs to 13 residues. V lost 2 bases, J lost 7 bases, and 11 bases lay in between. CDR3 DNA sequence: TGTGCCTGGAGTCCGCTAGGGGGTGAAAAACTGTTTTTT. Residues: CAWSPLGGEKLFF.

The chain links TRBV5-8 to TRBJ1-2; TRBD1 is a possible D gene (5 bases). V lost 0 bases to trimming and J lost 6 bases, with 12 bases between them. Germline V lookup: CDR1 SGHTS, CDR2 YDEGEE. This CDR3 is 14 amino acids long. The CDR3 nucleotides are TGTGCCAGCAGCTTGGTCGTTGGAGGGGATGGCTACACCTTC. It specifies CASSLVVGGDGYTF.